This T cell receptor beta chain was captured in a study of OX40 agonist ivuxolimab in advanced cancers. Whole-study context: Ivuxolimab was administered intravenously to patients at 0.01 to 10 mg/kg every 2 weeks. Each dose-escalation patient presented with hepatocellular carcinoma, melanoma, renal cell or head and neck cancer. The study, taken as a whole, reports: Also present in some nonresponders was a low level of normalized T-cell clonal expansion.

The repertoire was sequenced with immunoSEQ multiplex PCR; TCRdb's copy has only in-frame clones and lacks some. Found here are about 67,000 clones, almost 85% of them singletons; the top ten hold about 5.5%. Exclusion of a patient followed from autoimmune disease history or systemic immunosuppression. There are 14 residues in the CDR3. In germline, CDR1 is SGHTA, CDR2 FQGNSA. A note on this clone: Its specificity is not known.

The V gene is TRBV7-2, the J gene TRBJ2-5, with TRBD2 matching over 7 bases. The J call is in doubt because the DNA end fits TRBJ2-7 better. Material: CD4+ or CD8+ T cells sorted from blood, obtained in a trial of the OX40 agonist ivuxolimab. The source of this sequence is an adult with an advanced solid tumor such as melanoma, head and neck, liver or kidney cancer. The CDR3: CASSLAGGTYEQYF. CDR3 coding DNA: TGTGCCAGCAGCTTAGCGGGGGGGACCTACGAGCAGTACTTC.